This TCR beta chain appears in the sequencing data of a study of cytomegalovirus exposure and HLA in healthy donors. Study at large: Samples from HLA-typed donors yielded about 85 million unique TCRs in an early data release.

The PCR made use of 60 Vbeta and 13 Jbeta primers. Some clones are missing from TCRdb's copy, which holds only in-frame ones; the method was immunoSEQ multiplex PCR. The sample holds 130,000 to 150,000 clones, around 78% seen once. Study-level points and caveats: Some TCR beta chains (more than 150 of them) were listed as cytomegalovirus-associated. In a later analysis, approximately 18,000 TCR beta sequences were associated with HLA alleles at 0.05 false discovery rate. Researchers reported in a later analysis that common viral pathogens appeared linked to several top clusters.

V lost 2 bases, J lost 1 base, and 17 bases lay in between. Per germline, CDR1 SGHRS and CDR2 YFSETQ. The CDR3 sequence is 17 residues long. With regard to this clone: Its specificity is unknown.

The receptor was isolated from a woman under 30 in good health and CMV-seropositive. This chain joins TRBV5-1 and TRBJ2-3; D not certain. The source material was PBMCs. CDR3: CASSFFRRRSGTDTQYF. CDR3 nucleotide sequence: TGCGCCAGCAGCTTCTTCCGTCGCAGGTCGGGCACAGATACGCAGTATTTT. Variable domain in full (rest from reference TRBV5-1 and TRBJ2-3): KAGVTQTPRYLIKTRGQQVTLSCSPISGHRSVSWYQQTPGQGLQFLFEYFSETQRNKGNFPGRFSGRQFSNSRSEMNVSTLELGDSALYLCASSFFRRRSGTDTQYFGPGTRLTVL.